One and the same sample provided the 24 T cell receptor beta chains below, sequenced in a study of response to subunit inactivated influenza vaccine. Via MiXCR, TCRdb re-called the RT-PCR reads, giving one row per CDR3 protein. The sample lists hundreds of thousands of distinct CDR3 sequences, around 13% occurring once. The specimen comprised PBMCs from blood, sampled 14 to 15 days before vaccination. These receptors were collected from a man in his fifties or sixties who received an inactivated influenza vaccine.

The rearrangement joins TRBV19 to TRBJ1-2; 10 bases are a match to TRBD1. CDR1 is LNHDA and CDR2 is SQIVND in the germline V gene (reference sequence). V shed 9 bases and J 0 bases; nucleotides not matched to a gene: 10. This CDR3 has 16 amino acids. In DNA, the CDR3 is TGTGCCAGCTGGGACAGGGGCGGATTTTCTAACTATGGCTACACCTTC. This codes for CASWDRGGFSNYGYTF.

In DNA, the CDR3 is TGTGCCAGCTCACCAGTAAGCAATGAGCAGTTCTTC. This translates into CASSPVSNEQFF. This sequence joins TRBV18 and TRBJ2-1; D is unresolved. This CDR3 spans 12 amino acids. The germline V gene has CDR1 KGHSH and CDR2 LQKENI. Trimming took 2 bases from V and 6 from J, leaving 5 bases between them.

The chain joins TRBV27 to TRBJ2-1; 10 bases are shared with TRBD2. With V trimmed by 6 bases and J by 2 bases, 10 bases remained unmatched. Germline assignment: CDR1 MNHEY and CDR2 SMNVEV (reference sequence). The CDR3 sequence is 17 residues long. The CDR3 DNA reads TGTGCCAGCAGGGGACTAGCGCTCCGGGGGGCCTACAATGAGCAGTTCTTC. Amino acids: CASRGLALRGAYNEQFF.

A few counts support this clonotype. This chain links TRBV12-3 or TRBV12-4 with TRBJ1-1, with D tentatively TRBD1 (6 bases). This CDR3 is 14 amino acids long. V shed 6 bases and J shed 5 bases, with 16 bases lying between them. This CDR3 reads CASSLQGRETEAFF. DNA for the CDR3: TGTGCCAGCAGCCTGCAGGGGCGGGAAACTGAAGCTTTCTTT.

This clonotype has only a few counts. The chain is built from TRBV5-1 and TRBJ2-7; possibly TRBD1 or TRBD2 for D (6 bases each). The CDR3 totals 15 residues. Trimming took 0 bases from V and 2 from J, leaving 12 bases between them. Per germline, CDR1 SGHRS and CDR2 YFSETQ. The CDR3 DNA is TGCGCCAGCAGCTTGGACGGGGGCAGGGCCTACGAGCAGTACTTC. Residues: CASSLDGGRAYEQYF.

The CDR3 region has the DNA TGTGCCAGCAGCTTAGTGCGAGTCGGGGGGGGCTACGAGCAGTACTTC. It is translated as CASSLVRVGGGYEQYF. The rearrangement links TRBV7-2 to TRBJ2-7; TRBD2 matches at 8 bases. The junction had 8 bases not matched to a gene; V was cut back by 1 base and J by 3 bases. CDR1 and CDR2 from the germline V gene are SGHTA and FQGNSA. This CDR3 has 16 amino acids.

This clonotype was detected a few times. The V and J genes are TRBV7-2 and TRBJ1-2; 7 bases agree with TRBD1. The CDR3 runs to 12 residues. Germline V lookup: CDR1 SGHTA, CDR2 FQGNSA. Germline trimming cut 5 bases from V and 7 bases from J; bases unmatched to any gene: 4. In nucleotides, the CDR3 is TGTGCCAGCAGCATTTACAGGGGTGGCTACACCTTC. It translates to CASSIYRGGYTF.

The chain links TRBV6-1 to TRBJ1-4; D uncertain. Trimming cost V 6 bases and J 0 bases, with 8 bases left between them. CDR3 length: 14 residues. Germline V gene data show CDR1 as MNHNS and CDR2 as SASEGT. CDR3 sequence: CASRQQTTNEKLFF. The CDR3 DNA is TGTGCCAGCAGACAACAGACAACTAATGAAAAACTGTTTTTT.

The V call is TRBV4-3, the J call TRBJ2-7; D is possibly TRBD1 or TRBD2 (5 bases each). V lost 1 base and J 5 bases, leaving 9 bases between the germline ends. This CDR3 contains 13 residues. Germline lookup yields CDR1 LGHNA and CDR2 YSLEER. This CDR3 reads CASSQVRGDEQYF. As DNA, the CDR3 is TGCGCCAGCAGCCAAGTCAGAGGGGACGAGCAGTACTTC.

The chain recombines TRBV4-1 with TRBJ2-7; 8 nucleotides match TRBD2. This CDR3 has 17 amino acids. CDR1 and CDR2 (germline): MGHRA, YSYEKL. With V trimmed by 3 bases and J by 0 bases, 10 bases remained unmatched. Here the CDR3 reads CASSHRTGTRISYEQYF. CDR3 coding DNA: TGCGCCAGCAGCCACCGTACCGGGACTAGGATCTCCTACGAGCAGTACTTC.

This clonotype came up a few times. This chain's CDR3 is CASSQGNGNSYNEQFF. For the CDR3, the DNA is TGCGCCAGCAGCCAAGGTAACGGGAACTCCTACAATGAGCAGTTCTTC. The chain recombines TRBV4-3 with TRBJ2-1; a possible D gene is TRBD2 (5 bases). The CDR3 consists of 16 residues. Germline V gives CDR1 LGHNA, CDR2 YSLEER. Trimming removed 1 base at V and 0 bases at J, with 10 bases between.

In its sample, this clonotype was seen a few times. The chain combines TRBV9 with TRBJ1-2; TRBD1 matches 9 bases. V trimming: 0 bases; J trimming: 7 bases; junction bases outside the gene matches: 7. CDR1 is SGDLS, CDR2 YYNGEE, per germline. This CDR3 region has 15 residues. CDR3 in DNA: TGTGCCAGCAGCGTAGCTCTGACAGGGGGAAGTGGCTACACCTTC. It translates to CASSVALTGGSGYTF. The whole variable domain, remainder taken from reference TRBV9 and TRBJ1-2, is DSGVTQTPKHLITATGQRVTLRCSPRSGDLSVYWYQQSLDQGLQFLIQYYNGEERAKGNILERFSAQQFPDLHSELNLSSLELGDSALYFCASSVALTGGSGYTFGSGTRLTVV.

The sample holds a few counts of this clonotype. This chain connects TRBV10-3 to TRBJ2-7; D is possibly TRBD1 or TRBD2 (5 bases each). Trimming cost V 8 bases and J 2 bases, with 10 bases left between them. The CDR3 loop spans 12 amino acids. Germline V gene data show CDR1 as ENHRY and CDR2 as SYGVKD. The CDR3 region has the DNA TGTGCCATCGGGACGGAAACCTACGAGCAGTACTTC. Encoded protein: CAIGTETYEQYF.

In this sample, this clonotype turned up a few times. V is TRBV5-1 and J is TRBJ2-7; tentative D call: TRBD2 (6 bases). V gave up 1 base and J gave up 7 bases, with 15 bases separating them. The CDR3 sequence is 14 residues long. Per the germline V gene, CDR1 is SGHRS and CDR2 is YFSETQ. The CDR3 DNA reads TGCGCCAGCAGCTTGACTAGCTCTGAGTATGAGCAGTACTTC. Encoded protein: CASSLTSSEYEQYF.

This clonotype appeared many times. The CDR3 nucleotides are TGTGCCAGCGGCCTTGGGGGTAGCGGGAATGAGCAGTTCTTC. Residues: CASGLGGSGNEQFF. V usage is TRBV12-3 or TRBV12-4 and J usage is TRBJ2-1; TRBD2 matches at 7 bases. After removal of 8 bases from V and 7 bases from J, the junction contained 11 bases not matched to a gene. The CDR3 has 14 residues.

The genes are TRBV5-1 and TRBJ2-3; TRBD2 matches 8 bases. Germline lookup yields CDR1 SGHRS and CDR2 YFSETQ. The CDR3 has 16 residues. The ends lost 0 bases at V and 3 bases at J; junction bases unmatched: 6. The CDR3 nucleotides are TGCGCCAGCAGCTTGGGACTAGCGAGTGCTACAGATACGCAGTATTTT. It encodes CASSLGLASATDTQYF. The full variable domain, rest sourced from reference TRBV5-1 and TRBJ2-3, is KAGVTQTPRYLIKTRGQQVTLSCSPISGHRSVSWYQQTPGQGLQFLFEYFSETQRNKGNFPGRFSGRQFSNSRSEMNVSTLELGDSALYLCASSLGLASATDTQYFGPGTRLTVL.

This clonotype has more than one count but fewer than ten. The chain uses TRBV20-1 and TRBJ2-7, with D maybe TRBD1 (6 bases). The CDR3 totals 13 residues. Germline values: CDR1 DFQATT, CDR2 SNEGSKA (reference sequence). V was cut by 4 bases and J by 3 bases, with 13 bases left in between. The CDR3 nucleotides read TGCAGTGCTACCTACAGGGAATTCTACGAGCAGTACTTC. Protein: CSATYREFYEQYF.

The chain joins TRBV20-1 to TRBJ2-7; D gene uncertain. Per the germline V gene, CDR1 is DFQATT and CDR2 is SNEGSKA (reference sequence). V was clipped by 0 bases and J by 0 bases, with 15 bases between them. The CDR3 spans 16 residues. The CDR3 nucleotides read TGCAGTGCTAGAGATCGAAGGGCCCAAAGCTCCTACGAGCAGTACTTC. Residues: CSARDRRAQSSYEQYF.

The V call is TRBV10-3, the J call TRBJ2-1; TRBD2 aligns across 9 bases. The germline V gene has CDR1 ENHRY and CDR2 SYGVKD. The trim removed 4 bases at V and 4 bases at J, leaving 8 bases unmatched. CDR3 length equals 16 residues. The chain's CDR3 is CAISVYSGGRYNEQFF. In DNA, the CDR3 is TGTGCCATCAGTGTTTATAGCGGGGGTAGATACAATGAGCAGTTCTTC.

The table lists this clonotype with a few counts. The V call is TRBV5-1, the J call TRBJ1-6; a possible D gene is TRBD1 (5 bases). CDR1 SGHRS and CDR2 YFSETQ come from the germline V gene. The CDR3 totals 14 residues. V dropped 5 bases and J dropped 5 bases, with 11 bases sitting between them. CDR3 nucleotides: TGCGCCAGCAGGGGGGGTGCCCATAATTCACCCCTCCACTTT. Protein sequence: CASRGGAHNSPLHF.

There are a few counts of this clonotype. It may be a read error: a sequence one base away is much more abundant. The CDR3 here is CASAPGQGFSEQYF. The CDR3 nucleotides are TGTGCCAGCGCCCCAGGACAGGGATTTTCCGAGCAGTACTTC. The rearrangement joins TRBV6-1 to TRBJ2-7; 8 bases match TRBD1. Unmatched junction bases numbered 12, after V lost 8 bases and J lost 6 bases. The V gene's germline CDR1 is MNHNS and CDR2 SASEGT. The CDR3 has 14 residues.

The V and J genes are TRBV3-1 and TRBJ2-4; possible D gene TRBD1, 5 bases. The CDR3 loop spans 14 amino acids. V was pared by 4 bases and J by 2 bases, with 9 bases between. The germline V gene encodes CDR1 LGHDT and CDR2 YNNKEL (reference sequence). In DNA form, the CDR3 reads TGTGCCAGCAGCCTTAAGGGGCCCAAAAACATTCAGTACTTC. Protein product: CASSLKGPKNIQYF. Using reference TRBV3-1 and TRBJ2-4 for the parts outside the CDR3, the full variable domain is DTAVSQTPKYLVTQMGNDKSIKCEQNLGHDTMYWYKQDSKKFLKIMFSYNNKELIINETVPNRFSPKSPDKAHLNLHINSLELGDSAVYFCASSLKGPKNIQYFGAGTRLSVL.

This chain's CDR3 is CASSDQRSEETQYF. DNA for the CDR3: TGTGCCAGCAGTGATCAGCGATCTGAGGAGACCCAGTACTTC. The chain uses TRBV12-3 or TRBV12-4 and TRBJ2-5; D uncertain. This CDR3 has 14 residues. The V gene lost 5 bases and the J gene lost 5 bases, with 15 bases spanning the gap.

Only a few counts were recorded for this clonotype. The gene calls are TRBV12-3 or TRBV12-4 and TRBJ1-6, with D maybe TRBD1 (6 bases). Trimming removed 5 bases from V and 8 bases from J, with 16 bases in between. The CDR3 length is 15 residues. This CDR3 reads CASSRIQGGHSPLHF. The DNA for the CDR3 is TGTGCCAGCAGTCGGATACAGGGTGGTCATTCACCCCTCCACTTT.